These 24 T cell receptor beta chains originate from one sample sequenced in a study of shared clonotypes between healthy human individuals. Here immunoSEQ multiplex PCR was the method, and the copy in TCRdb shows in-frame clones only, minus some. The sample holds over a million clones, roughly 96% seen once. Sequences were obtained from naive CD4+ T cells sorted from blood. Documented subset: CD45RA+ positively selected. The source is a man younger than 40 in good health.

The V and J genes are TRBV19 and TRBJ2-5; D is unclear. This CDR3 has 14 residues. CDR1 LNHDA and CDR2 SQIVND come from the germline V gene (reference sequence). Trimming removed 6 bases from V and 0 bases from J, with 11 bases in between. The CDR3: CASSRRFYQETQYF. In nucleotides, the CDR3 is TGTGCCAGTAGCCGACGGTTCTACCAAGAGACCCAGTACTTC.

J is TRBJ2-5 and V is TRBV2, with no clear D. The germline V gene has CDR1 SNHLY and CDR2 FYNNEI. The CDR3 loop spans 13 amino acids. V was trimmed by 4 bases and J by 2 bases, leaving 8 bases between them. CDR3 sequence (DNA): TGTGCCAGCAGTGTTGTAAGGCAAGAGACCCAGTACTTC. As protein: CASSVVRQETQYF.

The J gene is TRBJ2-1, the V gene TRBV29-1; no reliable D call. The V end lost 4 bases, the J end lost 6 bases, and 10 bases lay between the germline ends. CDR3 size: 12 residues. Germline assignment: CDR1 SQVTM and CDR2 ANQGSEA. The CDR3 reads CSVGELGNEQFF. The CDR3 region has the DNA TGCAGCGTTGGAGAGTTGGGCAATGAGCAGTTCTTC.

CDR3 in DNA: TGCAGCGGGGGTGATGTTGAGCAGTTCTTC. Protein product: CSGGDVEQFF. The genes are TRBV29-1 and TRBJ2-1; D gene uncertain. The CDR3 spans 10 residues. V was trimmed by 7 bases and J by 9 bases, leaving 10 bases between them. CDR1 and CDR2 from the germline V gene are SQVTM and ANQGSEA.

V usage is TRBV6-1 and J usage is TRBJ1-5; TRBD1 agrees at 9 bases. Unmatched junction bases numbered 7, after V lost 6 bases and J lost 7 bases. Per the germline V gene, CDR1 is MNHNS and CDR2 is SASEGT. The CDR3 spans 14 residues. CDR3 coding DNA: TGTGCCAGCAGGCCCGGGACAGGGTCACAGCCCCAGCATTTT. Amino acids: CASRPGTGSQPQHF.

The chain links TRBV7-2 to TRBJ1-5; D is unresolved. Germline loops: CDR1 SGHTA, CDR2 FQGNSA. V gave up 5 bases and J gave up 3 bases, with 8 bases separating them. The CDR3 is made up of 13 amino acids. The CDR3 DNA is TGTGCCAGCAGCCCCCGGTACAATCAGCCCCAGCATTTT. This codes for CASSPRYNQPQHF.

The chain employs TRBV14 and TRBJ1-1, with TRBD1 matching over 10 bases. With V trimmed by 3 bases and J by 6 bases, 4 bases remained unmatched. Germline loops: CDR1 SGHDN, CDR2 FVKESK. The CDR3 is 14 amino acids. As DNA, the CDR3 is TGTGCCAGCAGCCAGCCCGGGACAGGGGCTGAAGCTTTCTTT. Translation gives CASSQPGTGAEAFF.

The rearrangement uses TRBV5-4 and TRBJ2-2; 12 bases line up with TRBD2. V was pared by 5 bases and J by 6 bases, with 5 bases of the junction left unmatched. The CDR3 is made up of 15 amino acids. From germline, CDR1 is SGHNT and CDR2 YYREEE (reference sequence). CDR3 DNA sequence: TGTGCCAGCAGACCCGGGACTAGCGGGCCCGGGGAGCTGTTTTTT. It yields the protein CASRPGTSGPGELFF.

The rearrangement links TRBV2 to TRBJ1-2; D not certain. The V and J ends lost 1 base and 7 bases respectively, with 16 bases between them. Germline CDR1 is SNHLY and CDR2 is FYNNEI. The CDR3 spans 15 residues. The CDR3, as DNA: TGTGCCAGCAGTGAAGAGGGTCTGGGCGGCGGTGGCTACACCTTC. It yields the protein CASSEEGLGGGGYTF.

The chain recombines TRBV11-2 with TRBJ2-7; possible D gene TRBD2, 6 bases. The V and J ends lost 3 bases and 1 base respectively, with 13 bases between them. The CDR3 sequence is 15 residues long. CDR1 and CDR2 from the germline V gene are SGHAT and FQNNGV. CDR3 residues: CASSFSAGTSYEQYF. The CDR3 DNA sequence: TGTGCCAGCAGCTTTTCTGCAGGGACTTCCTACGAGCAGTACTTC.

The chain employs TRBV18 and TRBJ2-5; 8 bases agree with TRBD2. The germline V gene encodes CDR1 KGHSH and CDR2 LQKENI. The CDR3 contains 16 residues. V shed 5 bases, J shed 2 bases, and the junction held 10 bases outside the gene matches. The CDR3 bases are TGTGCCAGCTCATTGTACGCGGGAGGACTACAAGAGACCCAGTACTTC. Its translation is CASSLYAGGLQETQYF.

The J gene is TRBJ1-1, the V gene TRBV5-1; 10 nucleotides match TRBD1. V was clipped by 0 bases and J by 0 bases; unmatched bases: 2. The CDR3 loop spans 16 amino acids. CDR1 is SGHRS and CDR2 is YFSETQ in the germline V gene. The CDR3 DNA reads as TGCGCCAGCAGCTTGGCCGGACAGGGGGTGAACACTGAAGCTTTCTTT. This codes for CASSLAGQGVNTEAFF.

The genes are TRBV28 and TRBJ1-1; no clear D gene. Trimming cost V 3 bases and J 11 bases, with 16 bases left between them. The germline V gene has CDR1 MDHEN and CDR2 SYDVKM. The CDR3 sequence is 13 residues long. In DNA form, the CDR3 reads TGTGCCAGCAGTTTCCAGGTCGTCCGGTCGGCTTTCTTT. This gives the protein CASSFQVVRSAFF.

This chain links TRBV9 with TRBJ2-7; 9 bases map to TRBD2. CDR1 is SGDLS and CDR2 is YYNGEE in the germline V gene. CDR3 size: 14 residues. V was pared by 0 bases and J by 5 bases, with 3 bases of the junction left unmatched. The CDR3 nucleotides read TGTGCCAGCAGCGTAGTTAGCGGGAGCGACGAGCAGTACTTC. Translating it yields CASSVVSGSDEQYF.

This clone appeared a single time. This chain links TRBV7-9 with TRBJ1-1, with 7 bases aligning to TRBD1. Looked up from germline, CDR1 is SEHNR and CDR2 is FQNEAQ (reference sequence). The CDR3 covers 14 residues. V lost 3 bases, J lost 2 bases, and 3 bases stayed unmatched. CDR3 sequence (DNA): TGTGCCAGCAGCTTTCGACAGGGAAACACTGAAGCTTTCTTT. As protein: CASSFRQGNTEAFF.

The V call is TRBV6-5, the J call TRBJ1-3; D gene uncertain. Germline CDR1 MNHEY, CDR2 SVGAGI. CDR3 size: 14 residues. Trimming cost V 6 bases and J 0 bases, with 9 bases left between them. CDR3 amino acids: CASRKVGSGNTIYF. The CDR3 region has the DNA TGTGCCAGCAGGAAAGTCGGCTCTGGAAACACCATATATTTT.

The chain carries TRBV14 and TRBJ2-5; tentatively, D is TRBD2 (6 bases). Trimming removed 8 bases at V and 1 base at J, with 8 bases between. Germline-derived CDR1 and CDR2 are SGHDN and FVKESK. This CDR3 comprises 12 residues. CDR3: CASGLTQETQYF. CDR3 nucleotides: TGTGCCAGCGGACTAACCCAAGAGACCCAGTACTTC.

The V gene is TRBV18, the J gene TRBJ2-3; possibly TRBD2 for D (7 bases). CDR3 length: 15 amino acids. From germline, CDR1 is KGHSH and CDR2 LQKENI. V lost 5 bases to trimming and J lost 3 bases, with 15 bases between them. CDR3 DNA: TGTGCCAGCTCATCTCTACGGGGGGCAACAGATACGCAGTATTTT. Translation gives CASSSLRGATDTQYF.

V and J are TRBV7-9 and TRBJ2-7; 10 nucleotides agree with TRBD1. Per germline, CDR1 SEHNR and CDR2 FQNEAQ (reference sequence). The CDR3 spans 14 residues. Germline trimming cut 5 bases from V and 5 bases from J; bases unmatched to any gene: 6. The CDR3 loop is CASSQTTGGDEQYF. The CDR3 DNA sequence: TGTGCCAGCAGCCAGACGACAGGGGGCGACGAGCAGTACTTC.

This chain connects TRBV5-6 to TRBJ1-4; no clear D gene. The V end was cut by 0 bases, the J end by 13 bases, with 22 bases between. Germline V lookup: CDR1 SGHDT, CDR2 YYEEEE. The CDR3 runs 16 residues. CDR3 nucleotides: TGTGCCAGCAGCTTGGTATCACAGATCCTTAATGTAGGACTGTTTTTT. It codes for CASSLVSQILNVGLFF.

The CDR3 here is CASSLGGAGSYEQYF. CDR3 DNA sequence: TGTGCCAGCAGCCTGGGGGGAGCGGGGTCCTACGAGCAGTACTTC. V usage is TRBV9 and J usage is TRBJ2-7, with 7 positions matching TRBD2. The V and J ends lost 4 bases and 1 base, in that order; junction bases with no gene match: 8. The length of the CDR3 is 15 residues. In germline, CDR1 is SGDLS, CDR2 YYNGEE.

This chain connects TRBV10-3 to TRBJ1-3, with a tentative D call TRBD1 (5 bases). The CDR3 runs 17 residues. Trimming took off 6 bases at V and 2 bases at J, with 20 bases between the two ends. CDR1 is ENHRY and CDR2 is SYGVKD in the germline V gene. Written as DNA, the CDR3 is TGTGCCATCAGGCCCTCTGATATGACAGCCACTGGAAACACCATATATTTT. As protein: CAIRPSDMTATGNTIYF.

V usage is TRBV27 and J usage is TRBJ1-2; D perhaps matches TRBD1 (6 bases). V was pared by 4 bases and J by 4 bases, with 10 bases between. This CDR3 comprises 13 residues. Germline V lookup: CDR1 MNHEY, CDR2 SMNVEV (reference sequence). CDR3 residues: CASSSRDIYGYTF. CDR3 sequence (DNA): TGTGCCAGCAGTTCAAGGGACATCTATGGCTACACCTTC.

The V call is TRBV6-4, the J call TRBJ2-3; TRBD1 is a possible D gene (6 bases). This CDR3 is 14 amino acids long. CDR1 and CDR2 (germline): MRHNA, SNTAGT. Trimming left V 5 bases short and J 4 bases short, with 13 bases between. CDR3 coding DNA: TGTGCCAGCAGTCCAGACAGGCAGTCAGATACGCAGTATTTT. This gives the protein CASSPDRQSDTQYF.